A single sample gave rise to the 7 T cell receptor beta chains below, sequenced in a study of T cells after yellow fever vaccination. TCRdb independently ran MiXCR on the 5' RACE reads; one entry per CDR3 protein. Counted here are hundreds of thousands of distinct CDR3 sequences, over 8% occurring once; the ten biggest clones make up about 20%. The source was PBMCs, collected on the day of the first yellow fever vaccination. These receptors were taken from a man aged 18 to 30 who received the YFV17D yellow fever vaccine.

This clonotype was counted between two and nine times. CDR3 in DNA: TGCAGTGCATCCAGGGGGGCATACGAGCAGTACGTC. This sequence encodes CSASRGAYEQYV. The chain combines TRBV20-1 with TRBJ2-7, with D possibly TRBD1 on 7 matching bases. Between the trimmed V and J ends, which lost 6 bases and 4 bases, there was a span of 13 bases. The germline gives CDR1 DFQATT, CDR2 SNEGSKA (reference sequence). This CDR3 has 12 residues.

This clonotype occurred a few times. The CDR3 region has the DNA TGTGCCAGCAATCGGCTAGCGGGGGTCAATGAGCAGTTCTTC. This gives the protein CASNRLAGVNEQFF. The chain links TRBV2 to TRBJ2-1; TRBD2 agrees at 10 bases. V lost 7 bases and J lost 6; bases outside the gene matches: 6. This CDR3 is built from 14 residues. The V gene's germline CDR1 is SNHLY and CDR2 FYNNEI.

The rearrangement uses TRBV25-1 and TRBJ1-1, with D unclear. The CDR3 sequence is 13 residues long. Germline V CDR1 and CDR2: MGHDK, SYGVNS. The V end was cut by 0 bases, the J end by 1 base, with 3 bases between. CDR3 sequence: CASSEYTNTEAFF. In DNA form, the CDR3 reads TGTGCCAGCAGTGAATATACGAACACTGAAGCTTTCTTT.

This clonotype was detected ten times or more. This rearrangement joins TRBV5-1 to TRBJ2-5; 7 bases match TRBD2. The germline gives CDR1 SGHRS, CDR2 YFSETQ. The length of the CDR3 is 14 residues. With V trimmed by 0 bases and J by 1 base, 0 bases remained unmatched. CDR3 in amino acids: CASSLASGQETQYF. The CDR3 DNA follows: TGCGCCAGCAGCTTGGCTAGCGGCCAAGAGACCCAGTACTTC.

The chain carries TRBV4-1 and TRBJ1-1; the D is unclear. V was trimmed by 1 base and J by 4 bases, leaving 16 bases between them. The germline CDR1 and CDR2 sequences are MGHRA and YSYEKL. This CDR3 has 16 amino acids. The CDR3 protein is CASSQVTILLGTEAFF. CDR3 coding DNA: TGCGCCAGCAGCCAAGTTACGATCCTCTTAGGCACTGAAGCTTTCTTT.

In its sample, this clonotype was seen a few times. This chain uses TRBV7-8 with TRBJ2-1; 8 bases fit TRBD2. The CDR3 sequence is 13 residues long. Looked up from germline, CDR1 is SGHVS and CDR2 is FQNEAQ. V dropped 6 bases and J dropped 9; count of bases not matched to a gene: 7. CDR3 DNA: TGTGCCAGCAGTACCCAGCGGGGGCTTGAGCAGTTCTTC. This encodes CASSTQRGLEQFF.

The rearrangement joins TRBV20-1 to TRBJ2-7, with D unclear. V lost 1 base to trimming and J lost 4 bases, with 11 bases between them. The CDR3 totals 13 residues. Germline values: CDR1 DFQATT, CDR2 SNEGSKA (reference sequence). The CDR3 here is CSARASEFYEQYF. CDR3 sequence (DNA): TGCAGTGCTAGAGCGAGCGAGTTTTACGAGCAGTACTTC.